This T cell receptor beta chain was observed in a study of blood T cell repertoires in COVID-19. Study details: The analysed material was cDNA or gDNA that came from T cells, B-cell-depleted T cells, or PBMCs.

Original data processing: Nucleated cell counts were estimated from reference gene primer amplification. The data were produced by immunoSEQ multiplex PCR, yet TCRdb's version contains in-frame clones alone and is incomplete. For V, J and clone size, that table is used; D and trimming come from the DNA. The sample carries roughly 300,000 clones, roughly 84% recorded once. Categorization into cohorts depended on clinical history that participants reported. The germline V gene encodes CDR1 SNHLY and CDR2 FYNNEI. The CDR3 totals 14 residues. V was pared by 0 bases and J by 5 bases, with 10 bases between.

This chain joins TRBV2 and TRBJ1-1; a weak D match, TRBD1 (6 bases). Sequencing was done on a sample of PBMCs or T cells enriched from blood (not recorded which). This clonotype originated in a young woman who had recovered from COVID-19. The CDR3 coding sequence is TGTGCCAGCAGTGAAGCGCTAACAGGGACTGAAGCTTTCTTT. Translated: CASSEALTGTEAFF. The full variable domain, its missing parts supplied by reference TRBV2 and TRBJ1-1, is EPEVTQTPSHQVTQMGQEVILRCVPISNHLYFYWYRQILGQKVEFLVSFYNNEISEKSEIFDDQFSVERPDGSNFTLKIRSTKLEDSAMYFCASSEALTGTEAFFGQGTRLTVV.